Following are 30 T cell receptor beta chains from one sample sequenced in a study of cytomegalovirus exposure and HLA in healthy donors. The PCR contained 60 Vbeta and 13 Jbeta primers. The assay was immunoSEQ multiplex PCR, and TCRdb's table has in-frame clones only and misses some. This table has roughly 170,000 clones, 76% appearing once. The source material was PBMCs. These receptors were obtained from a female donor in good health and CMV-seronegative.

The chain employs TRBV7-2 and TRBJ1-2; no definite D call. The germline V gene has CDR1 SGHTA and CDR2 FQGNSA. The CDR3 length is 14 residues. V was pared by 1 base and J by 7 bases, with 13 bases between. CDR3 nucleotide sequence: TGTGCCAGCAGCTTAGTAGGTAGAGGGTCTGGCTACACCTTC. Protein: CASSLVGRGSGYTF.

This clone has a single count. V gene TRBV21-1 combines with J gene TRBJ2-2; TRBD2, as called in the table, went unchecked against the DNA. TRBV21-1 counts as a pseudogene. This CDR3 region has 18 residues. The DNA of the CDR3 is TGTGCCAGCAGCAAAGTGCGGAGGGGAAAGAGGAACACCGGGGAGCTGTTTTTT. Protein sequence: CASSKVRRGKRNTGELFF.

V gene TRBV19 combines with J gene TRBJ1-2; no reliable D call. Germline assignment: CDR1 LNHDA and CDR2 SQIVND (reference sequence). This CDR3 has 16 amino acids. Trimming stripped 1 base from V and 7 bases from J, with 19 bases between. The CDR3 is CASSIGLAGELPGYTF. As DNA, the CDR3 is TGTGCCAGTAGTATAGGGCTGGCCGGGGAATTGCCTGGCTACACCTTC. The entire variable domain, with the rest obtained from reference TRBV19 and TRBJ1-2, is as follows: DGGITQSPKYLFRKEGQNVTLSCEQNLNHDAMYWYRQDPGQGLRLIYYSQIVNDFQKGDIAEGYSVSREKKESFPLTVTSAQKNPTAFYLCASSIGLAGELPGYTFGSGTRLTVV.

This clone was counted a single time. The rearrangement uses TRBV5-4 and TRBJ1-2; maybe TRBD1 (6 bases). Germline V gene sequence: CDR1 SGHNT, CDR2 YYREEE (reference sequence). The V gene lost 4 bases and the J gene lost 6 bases, with 19 bases spanning the gap. The CDR3 is made up of 15 amino acids. The CDR3 loop reads CASSAQRGASDGYTF. CDR3 in DNA: TGTGCCAGCAGCGCCCAACGGGGGGCGTCGGATGGCTACACCTTC. Full variable domain (rest looked up from reference TRBV5-4 and TRBJ1-2): ETGVTQSPTHLIKTRGQQVTLRCSSQSGHNTVSWYQQALGQGPQFIFQYYREEENGRGNFPPRFSGLQFPNYSSELNVNALELDDSALYLCASSAQRGASDGYTFGSGTRLTVV.

The chain employs TRBV25-1 and TRBJ2-5; D is ambiguous. The J call is in doubt because the DNA end fits TRBJ2-7 better. The CDR3 totals 11 residues. CDR1 and CDR2 from the germline V gene are MGHDK and SYGVNS. As DNA, the CDR3 is TGTGCCAGCAGTGGTGGTTACGAGCAGTACTTC. It yields the protein CASSGGYEQYF.

This chain joins TRBV9 and TRBJ2-1, with 8 bases matching TRBD1. V was clipped by 3 bases and J by 4 bases; unmatched bases: 6. In germline, CDR1 is SGDLS, CDR2 YYNGEE. CDR3 length: 15 amino acids. The CDR3 coding sequence is TGTGCCAGCAGCGGGGGACAGGACCAATACAATGAGCAGTTCTTC. It is translated as CASSGGQDQYNEQFF.

This chain uses TRBV5-1 with TRBJ2-7; TRBD2 aligns across 16 bases. Germline-derived CDR1 and CDR2 are SGHRS and YFSETQ. J lost 6 bases, V lost 4 bases, and 13 bases had no gene match. The CDR3 is 18 amino acids. DNA for the CDR3: TGCGCCAGCAGCGATCCGGGACTAGCGGGGGGGGACAGTAGCGAGCAGTACTTC. Protein sequence: CASSDPGLAGGDSSEQYF.

The V gene is TRBV2, the J gene TRBJ2-4; TRBD1 matches at 7 bases. V was clipped by 10 bases and J by 0 bases; unmatched bases: 6. Germline values: CDR1 SNHLY, CDR2 FYNNEI. The CDR3 extends over 14 amino acids. Here the CDR3 DNA reads TGTGCCACCTCGACAGGGTTAGCCAAAAACATTCAGTACTTC. This sequence encodes CATSTGLAKNIQYF.

The rearrangement links TRBV7-9 to TRBJ2-7; TRBD2 aligns across 12 bases. Germline V gene sequence: CDR1 SEHNR, CDR2 FQNEAQ (reference sequence). J gave up 4 bases and V 2 bases, and 6 bases lay outside the gene matches. The CDR3 extends over 16 amino acids. CDR3 region: CASSLNLGTSGYEQYF. The CDR3 DNA is TGTGCCAGCAGCTTAAACCTCGGGACTAGCGGGTACGAGCAGTACTTC.

The chain has TRBV15 and TRBJ1-5, with D uncertain. This CDR3 is 13 amino acids long. Germline V gene sequence: CDR1 LNHNV, CDR2 YYDKDF (reference sequence). V was cut by 0 bases and J by 5 bases, with 5 bases left in between. The CDR3 region is CATSRDPDQPQHF. The CDR3 DNA reads as TGTGCCACCAGCAGAGATCCGGATCAGCCCCAGCATTTT.

The gene calls are TRBV4-3 and TRBJ1-4; TRBD1 aligns across 9 bases. Germline assignment: CDR1 LGHNA and CDR2 YSLEER. This CDR3 is 15 amino acids long. The junction had 4 bases not matched to a gene; V was cut back by 4 bases and J by 4 bases. CDR3 nucleotides: TGCGCCAGCAGCCGAGGGACAGGGTTTAATGAAAAACTGTTTTTT. It is translated as CASSRGTGFNEKLFF.

In its sample, this clone was seen a few times. The rearrangement uses TRBV14 and TRBJ1-5, with a possible D match to TRBD1 (6 bases). Trimming removed 0 bases at V and 3 bases at J, with 24 bases between. From germline, CDR1 is SGHDN and CDR2 FVKESK. The CDR3 totals 20 residues. This CDR3 reads CASSQDHPDTLQGANQPQHF. CDR3 nucleotide sequence: TGTGCCAGCAGCCAAGATCACCCGGACACTCTACAGGGCGCCAATCAGCCCCAGCATTTT.

This chain connects TRBV5-4 to TRBJ1-2; possibly TRBD1 for D (5 bases). There are 14 residues in the CDR3. Germline V lookup: CDR1 SGHNT, CDR2 YYREEE (reference sequence). Trimming stripped 7 bases from V and 3 bases from J, with 16 bases between. This CDR3 is CASSGGGSDYGYTF. The CDR3 region has the DNA TGTGCCAGCTCGGGGGGAGGGAGTGACTATGGCTACACCTTC. Looking up the rest from reference TRBV5-4 and TRBJ1-2 gives the full variable domain: ETGVTQSPTHLIKTRGQQVTLRCSSQSGHNTVSWYQQALGQGPQFIFQYYREEENGRGNFPPRFSGLQFPNYSSELNVNALELDDSALYLCASSGGGSDYGYTFGSGTRLTVV.

V usage is TRBV10-3 and J usage is TRBJ2-7; the match to TRBD1 covers 10 bases. CDR1 ENHRY and CDR2 SYGVKD come from the germline V gene. The CDR3 totals 18 residues. Losses at the gene ends were 4 bases for V and 2 bases for J; bases not matched to a gene: 14. The CDR3 loop is CAISASGQGLSGAYEQYF. The CDR3, as DNA: TGTGCCATCAGTGCATCGGGACAGGGGCTATCTGGAGCCTACGAGCAGTACTTC.

About this clone: Additional DNA sequences in this sample encode the identical CDR3. This sequence joins TRBV5-1 and TRBJ1-3, with D perhaps TRBD1 (6 bases). Between the trimmed V and J ends, which lost 0 bases and 2 bases, there was a span of 15 bases. CDR1 SGHRS and CDR2 YFSETQ come from the germline V gene. The CDR3 has 17 residues. CDR3 nucleotides: TGCGCCAGCAGCTTGGAGGGGATGGGGGGGCCTGGAAACACCATATATTTT. As protein: CASSLEGMGGPGNTIYF.

The chain employs TRBV10-3 and TRBJ2-5, with a weak D call TRBD2 (6 bases). V was trimmed by 7 bases and J by 5 bases, leaving 17 bases between them. Germline V gives CDR1 ENHRY, CDR2 SYGVKD. The CDR3 runs to 14 residues. CDR3 sequence: CAITSGTPGETQYF. As DNA, the CDR3 is TGTGCCATCACTTCCGGGACTCCCGGCGAGACCCAGTACTTC.

The chain carries TRBV28 and TRBJ1-5; D is undetermined. This CDR3 region has 14 residues. The germline CDR1 and CDR2 sequences are MDHEN and SYDVKM. The ends were cut back, 3 bases at V and 4 bases at J, with 10 bases in the middle. CDR3 bases: TGTGCCAGCAGTTTGGAGGTCCGGAATCAGCCCCAGCATTTT. Its translation: CASSLEVRNQPQHF.

This chain uses TRBV29-1 with TRBJ2-1, with 9 positions matching TRBD2. Trimming removed 7 bases from V and 5 bases from J; junction bases left unmatched: 18. CDR1 and CDR2 from the germline V gene are SQVTM and ANQGSEA. CDR3 length: 17 residues. As DNA, the CDR3 is TGCAGCGCCCGTAGCGGGGGCTCAAACACAGGACACAATGAGCAGTTCTTC. Protein product: CSARSGGSNTGHNEQFF.

The V gene is TRBV13, the J gene TRBJ2-2; no reliable D call. V shed 3 bases and J shed 0 bases, with 8 bases lying between them. This CDR3 contains 15 residues. Germline CDR1 PRHDT, CDR2 FYEKMQ (reference sequence). CDR3 DNA: TGTGCCAGCAGCTTGGAGCGTACGAACACCGGGGAGCTGTTTTTT. It translates to CASSLERTNTGELFF.

V is TRBV25-1 and J is TRBJ1-2, with D unresolved. Germline V gives CDR1 MGHDK, CDR2 SYGVNS. The CDR3 runs 13 residues. The V and J ends lost 8 bases and 2 bases respectively, with 12 bases between them. The chain's CDR3 is CASGGISNYGYTF. CDR3 nucleotides: TGTGCCAGCGGAGGGATATCAAACTATGGCTACACCTTC.

The rearrangement uses TRBV5-5 and TRBJ2-3, with D perhaps TRBD2 (7 bases). V lost 3 bases to trimming and J lost 1 base, with 15 bases between them. Germline V CDR1 and CDR2: SGHKS, YYEKEE (reference sequence). This CDR3 is built from 16 residues. CDR3 DNA sequence: TGTGCCAGCAGCTCTAGGGGGGGGGCGGGCACAGATACGCAGTATTTT. This gives the protein CASSSRGGAGTDTQYF.

This chain joins TRBV19 and TRBJ2-1; 12 bases are a match to TRBD2. V was pared by 4 bases and J by 0 bases, with 1 base of the junction left unmatched. Germline V lookup: CDR1 LNHDA, CDR2 SQIVND (reference sequence). CDR3 length: 16 residues. CDR3 sequence reads: CASSTTSGGSYNEQFF. In DNA form, the CDR3 reads TGTGCCAGTAGTACGACTAGCGGGGGCTCCTACAATGAGCAGTTCTTC.

This rearrangement joins TRBV19 to TRBJ2-7; weak D call: TRBD2 (5 bases). V was pared by 6 bases and J by 3 bases, with 15 bases between. The CDR3 covers 14 residues. From germline, CDR1 is LNHDA and CDR2 SQIVND (reference sequence). The chain's CDR3 is CASSGSVGIYEQYF. DNA for the CDR3: TGTGCCAGTAGCGGCTCGGTCGGGATCTACGAGCAGTACTTC.

This clone appeared once. The chain has TRBV6-5 and TRBJ2-6; D is possibly TRBD1 (5 bases). Germline assignment: CDR1 MNHEY and CDR2 SVGAGI. The CDR3 runs 15 residues. The germline V and J ends were trimmed by 5 bases and 4 bases, with 12 bases remaining between them. The chain's CDR3 is CASSRTGLGANVLTF. The CDR3, as DNA: TGTGCCAGCAGTCGAACAGGTCTCGGGGCCAACGTCCTGACTTTC.

This sequence joins TRBV4-3 and TRBJ1-3; D is undetermined. CDR3 length equals 17 residues. V lost 0 bases and J 0 bases, leaving 12 bases between the germline ends. The germline V gene encodes CDR1 LGHNA and CDR2 YSLEER. DNA of the CDR3: TGCGCCAGCAGCCAAGATCCGAACTCATTCTCTGGAAACACCATATATTTT. Its translation is CASSQDPNSFSGNTIYF.

The chain is built from TRBV30 and TRBJ2-2; the D gene is possibly TRBD2 (5 bases). The V end was cut by 7 bases, the J end by 7 bases, with 22 bases between. CDR1 is GTSNPN and CDR2 is SVGIG in the germline V gene (reference sequence). CDR3 size: 15 residues. CDR3 DNA sequence: TGTGCCTCCCGCTTGGGCGGGCCCGTTGGCGGGGAGCTGTTTTTT. It yields the protein CASRLGGPVGGELFF.

This chain joins TRBV9 and TRBJ1-6; possible D gene TRBD1, 5 bases. The ends were cut back, 2 bases at V and 7 bases at J, with 13 bases in the middle. Germline V CDR1 and CDR2: SGDLS, YYNGEE. The CDR3 is made up of 15 amino acids. The CDR3 protein is CASSVDRRGNSPLHF. Here the CDR3 DNA reads TGTGCCAGCAGCGTCGACCGAAGGGGAAATTCACCCCTCCACTTT.

V and J are TRBV18 and TRBJ2-1, with 10 bases lining up with TRBD2. Germline CDR1 is KGHSH and CDR2 is LQKENI. V lost 0 bases and J lost 8; bases outside the gene matches: 7. This CDR3 contains 16 residues. In DNA form, the CDR3 reads TGTGCCAGCTCACCACCGGAGCGGGGGGGCAGGGATGAGCAGTTCTTC. As protein: CASSPPERGGRDEQFF.

The CDR3, as DNA: TGTGCCAGCAGTACCGGGAGAGGGACCTACGAGCAGTACTTC. Translated: CASSTGRGTYEQYF. The genes are TRBV28 and TRBJ2-7; TRBD2 might be the D (6 bases). The CDR3 sequence is 14 residues long. V shed 5 bases and J shed 2 bases, with 13 bases lying between them. CDR1 is MDHEN, CDR2 SYDVKM, per germline.

The genes are TRBV9 and TRBJ2-5; 7 bases are a match to TRBD1. Germline V CDR1 and CDR2: SGDLS, YYNGEE. This CDR3 region has 15 residues. J was trimmed by 4 bases and V by 3 bases; bases with no gene match: 9. The CDR3 region is CASSEMTGQVETQYF. CDR3 nucleotide sequence: TGTGCCAGCAGCGAGATGACAGGGCAGGTAGAGACCCAGTACTTC.